This TCR beta chain derives from a study of T-cell memory formation after mild COVID-19. General observations from the study: Whereas later expanders leaned CD4+, clones contracting day 15 to 85 showed a balanced CD4/CD8 makeup. Second-wave clones peaking on day 37 lacked confirmed SARS-CoV-2 specificity. Shrinking CD4+ clones resided mostly in CM and EM, and CD8+ ones in EMRA. Within pre-infection memory, some responding clones were found, suggesting cross-reactive memory joined.

There are 15 residues in the CDR3. With 7 bases clipped from V and 8 bases from J, the junction kept 9 bases outside the gene matches. Germline loops: CDR1 ENHRY, CDR2 SYGVKD. This clonotype showed up many times. The antigen is not known. TCRdb itself ran the 5' RACE reads through MiXCR, one entry per CDR3 protein. The sample yields approximately 300,000 distinct CDR3 sequences, 15% to 20% seen once. This chain uses TRBV10-3 with TRBJ2-1, with 12 bases that match TRBD2. Specimen: PBMCs or a T cell subset sorted from them (not recorded which). This TCR came from a man younger than 30 who had mild COVID-19 (a few samples of this study predate the infection). Cell type and time point are not known. Written as DNA, the CDR3 is TGTGCCATCACCCCCCTAGCGGGGGGGCAGGATGAGCAGTTCTTC. Protein sequence: CAITPLAGGQDEQFF.